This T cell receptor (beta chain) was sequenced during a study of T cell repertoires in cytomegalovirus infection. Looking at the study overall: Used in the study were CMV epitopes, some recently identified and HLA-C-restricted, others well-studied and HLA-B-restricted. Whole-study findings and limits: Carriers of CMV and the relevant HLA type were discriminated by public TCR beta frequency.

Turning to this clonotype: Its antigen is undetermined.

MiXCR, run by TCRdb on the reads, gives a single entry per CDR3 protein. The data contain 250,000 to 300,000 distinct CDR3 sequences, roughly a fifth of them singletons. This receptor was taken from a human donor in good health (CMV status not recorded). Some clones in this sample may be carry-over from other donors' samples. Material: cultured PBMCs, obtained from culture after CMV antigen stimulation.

The CDR3 DNA reads TGTGCCAGCAGTCCCGGGGGAGCGGGAGTCTCAGATACGCAGTATTTT. This gives the protein CASSPGGAGVSDTQYF. The chain uses TRBV6-6 and TRBJ2-3; 8 bases line up with TRBD2. V was clipped by 5 bases and J by 4 bases; unmatched bases: 11. Germline V gives CDR1 MNHNY, CDR2 SVGAGI (reference sequence). This CDR3 comprises 16 residues.